A selection of T cell receptor beta chains follows, all from one sample in a study of cytomegalovirus exposure and HLA in healthy donors. Here immunoSEQ multiplex PCR was the method, and the copy in TCRdb shows in-frame clones only, minus some. The sample yields about 100,000 clones, 75% to 80% seen once. The sequencing input was PBMCs. The receptor set was obtained from a man in his sixties in good health and CMV-seropositive. Both conserved end residues are part of each CDR3. A D gene is named only where the DNA matches it firmly. Clone size is stated in some rows and not others, as once, few, many or a class when expanded.

d_call j_call clone_size v_call cdr3_nt cdr3_aa
TRBD1 TRBJ2-3 NA TRBV7-9 TGTGCCAGCAGCTTTGACAGGGGCCGCACAGATACGCAGTATTTT CASSFDRGRTDTQYF
NA TRBJ1-1 NA TRBV7-2 TGTGCCAGCAGCTTAGTTACCAGGGCAGGTGAAGCTTTCTTT CASSLVTRAGEAFF
TRBD2 TRBJ2-1 NA TRBV7-3 TGTGCCAGCAGCCGACTAGCAGAGGTCAATGAGCAGTTCTTC CASSRLAEVNEQFF
NA TRBJ1-5 NA TRBV25-1 TGTGCCAGCAGTGATACAGGGAAAGGGAATCAGCCCCAGCATTTT CASSDTGKGNQPQHF
NA TRBJ2-7 NA TRBV5-4 TGTGCCAGCAGCACGGACAGCTACGAGCAGTACTTC CASSTDSYEQYF
NA TRBJ1-3 few TRBV6-5 TGTGCCAGCAGTTACTCTCTTGGAAACACCATATATTTT CASSYSLGNTIYF
NA TRBJ1-4 NA TRBV27 TGTGCCAGCGCCCACAGGGCTGGTAATGAAAAACTGTTTTTT CASAHRAGNEKLFF
NA TRBJ1-2 NA TRBV5-1 TGCGCCAGCAGCCCCGCGGGTACAGCTAACTATGGCTACACCTTC CASSPAGTANYGYTF
TRBD2 TRBJ2-6 few TRBV19 TGTGCCAGTAGTATAGGGCTGGGAGGGGCGACAGGGGCCAACGTCCTGACTTTC CASSIGLGGATGANVLTF
NA TRBJ1-1 few TRBV6-6 TGTGCCAGCAGGCCCCGGGACACTTACACTGAAGCTTTCTTT CASRPRDTYTEAFF
NA TRBJ1-4 NA TRBV5-1 TGCGCCAGCAGCTTGGGTCCCGGAGGAGGGGAAAAACTGTTTTTT CASSLGPGGGEKLFF
NA TRBJ2-7 few TRBV10-1 TGCGCCAGCAGTGAAAAGAGGGTTAGCTACGAGCAGTACTTC CASSEKRVSYEQYF
TRBD1 TRBJ1-5 NA TRBV18 TGTGCCAGCTCACCATTGGGGACAGGGGGACAGCCCCAGCATTTT CASSPLGTGGQPQHF
TRBD1 TRBJ1-1 NA TRBV6-1 TGTGCCAGCAGTGATGGAGGGGGCCCCACTGAAGCTTTCTTT CASSDGGGPTEAFF
TRBD1 TRBJ1-1 NA TRBV19 TGTGCCAGTAGTATAAGAGGGGGCGAATTTACTGAAGCTTTCTTT CASSIRGGEFTEAFF
TRBD2 TRBJ2-5 NA TRBV6-1 TGTGCCAGCAGCCGACTAGCGGGGGGCCAAGAGACCCAGTACTTC CASSRLAGGQETQYF
TRBD1 TRBJ1-1 NA TRBV7-9 TGTTCCAGCAGCCCCCGGACAGGGGCTGAAGCTTTCTTT CSSSPRTGAEAFF
NA TRBJ1-2 NA TRBV29-1 TGCAGCGTAGGGCGAGACAGCTATGGCTACACCTTC CSVGRDSYGYTF
TRBD2 TRBJ2-1 few TRBV7-9 TGTGCCAGCAGCCCCAGCCGACTAGCGGGGGGGTCATCCTACAATGAGCAGTTCTTC CASSPSRLAGGSSYNEQFF
TRBD1 TRBJ1-5 few TRBV4-2 TGTGCCAGCAGCCAAGCCGCGGACAGGGTCGGTCAGCCCCAGCATTTT CASSQAADRVGQPQHF
NA TRBJ1-2 NA TRBV6-5 TGTGCCAGCAGCCCCCCAACGGGGGGAGAGGGCTACACCTTC CASSPPTGGEGYTF
TRBD1 TRBJ2-1 NA TRBV6-4 TGTGCCAGCCGACAGGGAAACTACAATGAGCAGTTCTTC CASRQGNYNEQFF
TRBD1 TRBJ2-7 few TRBV6-5 TGTGCCGCCGGGACAGTAAACTACGAGCAGTACTTC CAAGTVNYEQYF
NA TRBJ2-1 few TRBV6-1 TGTGCCAGCAGTCACAATTACAATGAGCAGTTCTTC CASSHNYNEQFF
TRBD1 TRBJ1-4 NA TRBV5-6 TGTGCCAGCAGGCGGGACAGCGGTTCTGAAAAACTGTTTTTT CASRRDSGSEKLFF
NA TRBJ1-5 NA TRBV14 TGTGCCAGCAGCCAAGAGGATACAGATAGCAATCAGCCCCAGCATTTT CASSQEDTDSNQPQHF
NA TRBJ1-5 NA TRBV28 TGTGCCAGCAGCCTCTTCCCACCAGTGGGAGGTCAGCCCCAGCATTTT CASSLFPPVGGQPQHF
NA TRBJ2-1 NA TRBV6-5 TGTGCCAGCAACCTACAGGGAAGTGAGCAGTTCTTC CASNLQGSEQFF
TRBD2 TRBJ2-7 NA TRBV27 TGTGCCAGCAGTCTAGCGGGGGGATCGAACGAGCAGTACTTC CASSLAGGSNEQYF
TRBD2 TRBJ2-3 NA TRBV27 TGTGCCAGCAGTTCAAGACTAGCGGGGGGCATAGCTACGCAGTATTTT CASSSRLAGGIATQYF
NA TRBJ1-5 NA TRBV7-6 TGTGCCAGCAGCTCTGGACAAAATCAGCCCCAGCATTTT CASSSGQNQPQHF
NA TRBJ2-5 NA TRBV20-1 TGCAGTGCTAAGGGGGAGACCCAGTACTTC CSAKGETQYF
TRBD2 TRBJ2-5 once TRBV7-9 TGTGCCAGCTCGGAACTAGCGGGGGGGACCCAGTACTTC CASSELAGGTQYF
TRBD1 TRBJ1-1 once TRBV11-2 TGTGCCAGCAGCCGAACTTCTCGGACAGGCCCCTTAACTGAAGCTTTCTTT CASSRTSRTGPLTEAFF
NA TRBJ1-5 few TRBV29-1 TGCAGCGTTGAAGAACCGGATCAGCCCCAGCATTTT CSVEEPDQPQHF
NA TRBJ1-3 NA TRBV11-2 TGTGCCAGCAGCCCTCTGACAGGACGCACTGGAAACACCATATATTTT CASSPLTGRTGNTIYF
NA TRBJ1-2 NA TRBV6-1 TGTGCCAGCAGTGAACGGTTGGGCTACACCTTC CASSERLGYTF
TRBD1 TRBJ1-6 NA TRBV7-2 TGTGCCAGCAGCTTAGGGACAGGTTATAATTCACCCCTCCACTTT CASSLGTGYNSPLHF
NA TRBJ2-7 NA TRBV2 TGTGCCAGCAGTGAGACTCTATTGCGGGTCTACGAGCAGTACTTC CASSETLLRVYEQYF
NA TRBJ1-2 NA TRBV9 TGTGCCAGCAGGAGCTCTTGGGACGCGGGGCGCAGTGATGGCTACACCTTC CASRSSWDAGRSDGYTF
TRBD1 TRBJ1-6 NA TRBV28 TGTGCCAGCAGTAACCGACAGGGTGGATCACCCCTCCACTTT CASSNRQGGSPLHF
TRBD2 TRBJ2-1 NA TRBV5-4 TGTGCCAGCAGCGTAGGGACTAGCGGGTACTACAATGAGCAGTTCTTC CASSVGTSGYYNEQFF
NA TRBJ2-7 NA TRBV7-6 TGTGCCAGCAGCAAAACTCAGGGTTACGAGCAGTACTTC CASSKTQGYEQYF
NA TRBJ1-1 NA TRBV9 TGTGCCAGCAGCGTAGAGAAGAGGAGTCAAGCTTTCTTT CASSVEKRSQAFF
NA TRBJ2-2 NA TRBV15 TGTGCCACCAGCAGAGACCCCCGGGCGGGGAACACCGGGGAGCTGTTTTTT CATSRDPRAGNTGELFF
TRBD1 TRBJ2-5 NA TRBV7-3 TGTGCCAGCAGCTTAGGCCTTCAGGGGGTGACGGCGGAGACCCAGTACTTC CASSLGLQGVTAETQYF
TRBD1 TRBJ2-2 NA TRBV18 TGTGCCAGCTCACCACGAAGGGGGCAGAACACCGGGGAGCTGTTTTTT CASSPRRGQNTGELFF
TRBD1 TRBJ2-6 few TRBV6-1 TGTGCCAGCAGTGGTACAGGGGTTTCAGTTGGGGCCAACGTCCTGACTTTC CASSGTGVSVGANVLTF
TRBD1 TRBJ1-4 NA TRBV7-8 TGTGCCAGCAGCTCGTTTTACAGGGGGCCGGAAGAAAAACTGTTTTTT CASSSFYRGPEEKLFF
NA TRBJ1-1 NA TRBV7-8 TGTGCCAGCAGCCTCTACAGCCGGATGAACACTGAAGCTTTCTTT CASSLYSRMNTEAFF
NA TRBJ2-3 NA TRBV6-1 TGTGCCAGCAGACAGGGCTACGATTCAGATACGCAGTATTTT CASRQGYDSDTQYF
TRBD1 TRBJ1-1 NA TRBV18 TGTGCCAGCTCACCAGGGGAACAGGGGAGGATCGACACTGAAGCTTTCTTT CASSPGEQGRIDTEAFF
NA TRBJ2-7 NA TRBV6-1 TGTGCCAGCAGTGATAAGCAGGGTTTGACCCGCTACGAGCAGTACTTC CASSDKQGLTRYEQYF
NA TRBJ1-1 few TRBV4-3 TGCGCCAGCAGCCAAGACCTGGAGAGGGCCGAAGCTTTCTTT CASSQDLERAEAFF